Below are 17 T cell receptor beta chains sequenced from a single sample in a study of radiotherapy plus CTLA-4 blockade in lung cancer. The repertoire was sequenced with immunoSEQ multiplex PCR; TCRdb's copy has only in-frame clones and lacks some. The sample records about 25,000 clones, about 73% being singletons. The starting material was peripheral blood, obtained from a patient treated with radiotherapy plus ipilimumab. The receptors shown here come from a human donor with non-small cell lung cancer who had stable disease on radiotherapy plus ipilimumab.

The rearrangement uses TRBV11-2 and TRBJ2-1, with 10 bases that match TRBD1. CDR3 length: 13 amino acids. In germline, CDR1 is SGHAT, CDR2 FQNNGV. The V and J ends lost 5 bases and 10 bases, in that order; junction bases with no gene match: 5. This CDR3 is CASSRDRGYEQFF. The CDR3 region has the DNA TGTGCCAGCAGCCGGGACAGGGGATACGAGCAGTTCTTC. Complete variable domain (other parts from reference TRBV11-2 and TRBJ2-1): EAGVAQSPRYKIIEKRQSVAFWCNPISGHATLYWYQQILGQGPKLLIQFQNNGVVDDSQLPKDRFSAERLKGVDSTLKIQPAKLEDSAVYLCASSRDRGYEQFFGPGTRLTVL.

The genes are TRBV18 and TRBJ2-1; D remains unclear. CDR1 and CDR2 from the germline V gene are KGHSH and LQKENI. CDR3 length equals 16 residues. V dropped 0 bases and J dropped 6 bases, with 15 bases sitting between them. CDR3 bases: TGTGCCAGCTCACCACCGGAAACCACTAATAGCAATGAGCAGTTCTTC. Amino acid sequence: CASSPPETTNSNEQFF.

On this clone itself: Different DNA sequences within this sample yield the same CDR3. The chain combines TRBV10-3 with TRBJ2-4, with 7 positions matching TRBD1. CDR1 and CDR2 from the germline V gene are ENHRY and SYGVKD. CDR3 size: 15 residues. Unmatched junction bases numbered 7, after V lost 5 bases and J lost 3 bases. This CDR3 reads CAISTAGGGKNIQYF. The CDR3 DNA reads TGTGCCATCAGTACGGCAGGGGGTGGCAAAAACATTCAGTACTTC.

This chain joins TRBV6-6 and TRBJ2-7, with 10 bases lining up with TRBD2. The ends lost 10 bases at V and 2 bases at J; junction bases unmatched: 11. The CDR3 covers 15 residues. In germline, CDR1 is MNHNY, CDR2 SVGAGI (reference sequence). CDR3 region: CATLDLAGEAYEQYF. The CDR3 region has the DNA TGTGCCACCCTAGACCTAGCGGGAGAGGCCTACGAGCAGTACTTC.

As DNA, the CDR3 is TGTGCCAGTAGGGGGGCCTACGAGCAGTACTTC. It specifies CASRGAYEQYF. The J gene is TRBJ2-7, the V gene TRBV27; D may correspond to TRBD1 or TRBD2 (6 bases each). V was shortened by 9 bases and J by 2 bases, with 8 bases between the two germline ends. The CDR3 is made up of 11 amino acids. The germline CDR1 and CDR2 sequences are MNHEY and SMNVEV (reference sequence).

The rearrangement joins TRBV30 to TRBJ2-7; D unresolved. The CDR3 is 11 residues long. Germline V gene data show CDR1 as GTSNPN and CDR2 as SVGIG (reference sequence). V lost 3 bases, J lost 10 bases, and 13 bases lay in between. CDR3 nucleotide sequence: TGTGCCTGGAGCTCCCGTCAGCGACAGTACTTC. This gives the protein CAWSSRQRQYF.

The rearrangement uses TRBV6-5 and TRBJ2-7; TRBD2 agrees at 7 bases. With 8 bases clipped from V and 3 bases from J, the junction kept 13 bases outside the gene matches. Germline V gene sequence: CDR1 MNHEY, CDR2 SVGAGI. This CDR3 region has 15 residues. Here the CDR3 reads CASEPRRGRGYEQYF. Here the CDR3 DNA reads TGTGCCAGCGAACCCCGGCGGGGGAGAGGCTACGAGCAGTACTTC.

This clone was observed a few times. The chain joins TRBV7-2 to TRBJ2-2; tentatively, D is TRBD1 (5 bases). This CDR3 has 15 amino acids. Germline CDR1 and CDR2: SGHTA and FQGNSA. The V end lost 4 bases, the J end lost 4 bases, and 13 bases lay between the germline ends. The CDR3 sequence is CASSSPGNPTGELFF. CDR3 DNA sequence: TGTGCCAGCAGCTCCCCAGGGAACCCCACCGGGGAGCTGTTTTTT.

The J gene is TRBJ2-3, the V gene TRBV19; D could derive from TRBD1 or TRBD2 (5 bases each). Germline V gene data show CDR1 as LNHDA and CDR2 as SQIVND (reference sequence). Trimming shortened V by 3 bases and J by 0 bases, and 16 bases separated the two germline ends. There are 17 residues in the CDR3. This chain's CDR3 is CASSISGTGRSTDTQYF. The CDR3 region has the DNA TGTGCCAGTAGTATCTCCGGGACGGGGAGAAGCACAGATACGCAGTATTTT.

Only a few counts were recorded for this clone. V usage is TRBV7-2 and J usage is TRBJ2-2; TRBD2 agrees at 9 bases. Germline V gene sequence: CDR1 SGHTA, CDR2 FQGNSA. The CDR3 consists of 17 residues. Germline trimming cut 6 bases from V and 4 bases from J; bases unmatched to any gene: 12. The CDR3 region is CASSPRGGGRVTGELFF. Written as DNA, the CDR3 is TGTGCCAGCAGTCCGCGGGGGGGCGGGAGAGTCACCGGGGAGCTGTTTTTT.

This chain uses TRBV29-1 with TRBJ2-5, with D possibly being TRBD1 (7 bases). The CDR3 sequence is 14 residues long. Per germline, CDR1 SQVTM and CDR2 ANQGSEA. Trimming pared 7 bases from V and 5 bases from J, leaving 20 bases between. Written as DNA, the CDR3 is TGCAGCGGGAAAGGGGGCGGGATAGGGGAGACCCAGTACTTC. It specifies CSGKGGGIGETQYF. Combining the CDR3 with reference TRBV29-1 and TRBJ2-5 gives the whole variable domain SAVISQKPSRDICQRGTSLTIQCQVDSQVTMMFWYRQQPGQSLTLIATANQGSEATYESGFVIDKFPISRPNLTFSTLTVSNMSPEDSSIYLCSGKGGGIGETQYFGPGTRLLVL.

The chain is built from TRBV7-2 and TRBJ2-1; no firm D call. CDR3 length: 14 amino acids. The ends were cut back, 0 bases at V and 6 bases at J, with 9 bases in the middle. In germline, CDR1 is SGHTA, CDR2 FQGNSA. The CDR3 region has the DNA TGTGCCAGCAGCTTAGCGACGAAAGTCAATGAGCAGTTCTTC. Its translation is CASSLATKVNEQFF.

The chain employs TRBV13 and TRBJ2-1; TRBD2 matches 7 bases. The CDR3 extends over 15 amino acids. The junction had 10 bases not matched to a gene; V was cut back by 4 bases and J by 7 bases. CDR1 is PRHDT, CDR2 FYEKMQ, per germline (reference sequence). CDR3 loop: CASSSLLGGPNEQFF. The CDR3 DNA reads TGTGCCAGCAGCTCCCTATTGGGAGGGCCGAATGAGCAGTTCTTC.

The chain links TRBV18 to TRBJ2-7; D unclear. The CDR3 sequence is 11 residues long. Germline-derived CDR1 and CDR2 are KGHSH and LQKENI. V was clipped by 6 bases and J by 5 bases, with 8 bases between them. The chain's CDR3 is CASSPANEQYF. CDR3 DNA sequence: TGTGCCAGCTCCCCGGCGAACGAGCAGTACTTC.

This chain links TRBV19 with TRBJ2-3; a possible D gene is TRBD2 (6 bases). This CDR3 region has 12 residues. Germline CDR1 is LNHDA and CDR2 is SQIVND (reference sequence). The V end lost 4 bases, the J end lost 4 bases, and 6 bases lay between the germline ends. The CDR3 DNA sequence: TGTGCCAGTAGTAGGGGGGCAGATACGCAGTATTTT. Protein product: CASSRGADTQYF.

CDR3 DNA sequence: TGTGCCAGCAGCGCCGGACTAGCGGGAGGGCGGGAGCAGTTCTTC. Translating gives CASSAGLAGGREQFF. V and J are TRBV9 and TRBJ2-1; 15 nucleotides agree with TRBD2. The junction had 5 bases not matched to a gene; V was cut back by 3 bases and J by 10 bases. The CDR3 has 15 residues. The V gene's germline CDR1 is SGDLS and CDR2 YYNGEE.

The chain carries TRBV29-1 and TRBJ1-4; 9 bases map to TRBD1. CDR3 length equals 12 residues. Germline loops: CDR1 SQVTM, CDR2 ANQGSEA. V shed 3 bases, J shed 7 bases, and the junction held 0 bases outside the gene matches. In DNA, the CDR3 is TGCAGCGTTGAGGACAGGGGTGAAAAACTGTTTTTT. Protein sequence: CSVEDRGEKLFF.